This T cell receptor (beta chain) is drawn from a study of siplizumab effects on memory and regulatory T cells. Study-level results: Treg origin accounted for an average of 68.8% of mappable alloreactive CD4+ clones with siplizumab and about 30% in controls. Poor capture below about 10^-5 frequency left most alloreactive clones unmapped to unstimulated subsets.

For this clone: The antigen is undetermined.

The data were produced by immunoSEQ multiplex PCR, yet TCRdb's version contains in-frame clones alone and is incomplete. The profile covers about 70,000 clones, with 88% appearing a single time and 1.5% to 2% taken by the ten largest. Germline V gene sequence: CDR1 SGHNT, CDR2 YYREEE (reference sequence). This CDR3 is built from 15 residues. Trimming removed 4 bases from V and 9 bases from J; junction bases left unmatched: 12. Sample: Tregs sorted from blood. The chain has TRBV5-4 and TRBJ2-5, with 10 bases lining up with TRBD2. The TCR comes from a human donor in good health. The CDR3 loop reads CASSGSGRGSEAQYF. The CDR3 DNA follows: TGTGCCAGCAGCGGGAGCGGGAGGGGGTCCGAGGCCCAGTACTTC.